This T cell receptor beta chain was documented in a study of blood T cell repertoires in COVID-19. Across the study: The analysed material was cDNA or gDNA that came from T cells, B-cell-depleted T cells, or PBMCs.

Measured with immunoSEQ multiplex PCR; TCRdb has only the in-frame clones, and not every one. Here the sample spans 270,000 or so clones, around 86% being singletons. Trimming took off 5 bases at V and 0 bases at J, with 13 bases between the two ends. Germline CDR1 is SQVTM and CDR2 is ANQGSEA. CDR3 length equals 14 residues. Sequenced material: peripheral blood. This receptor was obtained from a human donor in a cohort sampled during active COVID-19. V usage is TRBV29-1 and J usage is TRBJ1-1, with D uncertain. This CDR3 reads CSVPGPGMNTEAFF. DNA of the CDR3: TGCAGCGTTCCTGGCCCGGGGATGAACACTGAAGCTTTCTTT.